This entry describes one TCR beta chain. What it recognizes is unknown. The sample comes from a study of T cells in Graves' hyperthyroidism and ophthalmopathy. Study-level points and caveats: Blood samples included most of the expanded thyroid clonotypes exceeding 0.001.

RNA transcripts provided the source from which TCR beta CDR3 regions were amplified. The study used the HTBI primer set for a first-round RT-PCR of the TCR CDR3. TCRdb ran MiXCR on the multiplex PCR reads and lists one entry per CDR3 protein. The sample carries 350,000 or so distinct CDR3 sequences, about 21% recorded once. Germline CDR1 and CDR2: SGDLS and YYNGEE. V was clipped by 0 bases and J by 6 bases, with 9 bases between them. This CDR3 contains 13 residues. No ophthalmopathy progression within 18 months constituted stable Graves' hyperthyroidism. The study enrolled patients aged 18 to 65 with newly diagnosed hyperthyroidism of under 2 months' duration.

Material for sequencing was blood. V and J are TRBV9 and TRBJ1-1; D is unresolved. The clonotype originates from a woman in her fifties or sixties with Graves' hyperthyroidism. This CDR3 reads CASSVGAAAEAFF. The DNA of the CDR3 is TGTGCCAGCAGCGTAGGGGCGGCGGCTGAAGCTTTCTTT.